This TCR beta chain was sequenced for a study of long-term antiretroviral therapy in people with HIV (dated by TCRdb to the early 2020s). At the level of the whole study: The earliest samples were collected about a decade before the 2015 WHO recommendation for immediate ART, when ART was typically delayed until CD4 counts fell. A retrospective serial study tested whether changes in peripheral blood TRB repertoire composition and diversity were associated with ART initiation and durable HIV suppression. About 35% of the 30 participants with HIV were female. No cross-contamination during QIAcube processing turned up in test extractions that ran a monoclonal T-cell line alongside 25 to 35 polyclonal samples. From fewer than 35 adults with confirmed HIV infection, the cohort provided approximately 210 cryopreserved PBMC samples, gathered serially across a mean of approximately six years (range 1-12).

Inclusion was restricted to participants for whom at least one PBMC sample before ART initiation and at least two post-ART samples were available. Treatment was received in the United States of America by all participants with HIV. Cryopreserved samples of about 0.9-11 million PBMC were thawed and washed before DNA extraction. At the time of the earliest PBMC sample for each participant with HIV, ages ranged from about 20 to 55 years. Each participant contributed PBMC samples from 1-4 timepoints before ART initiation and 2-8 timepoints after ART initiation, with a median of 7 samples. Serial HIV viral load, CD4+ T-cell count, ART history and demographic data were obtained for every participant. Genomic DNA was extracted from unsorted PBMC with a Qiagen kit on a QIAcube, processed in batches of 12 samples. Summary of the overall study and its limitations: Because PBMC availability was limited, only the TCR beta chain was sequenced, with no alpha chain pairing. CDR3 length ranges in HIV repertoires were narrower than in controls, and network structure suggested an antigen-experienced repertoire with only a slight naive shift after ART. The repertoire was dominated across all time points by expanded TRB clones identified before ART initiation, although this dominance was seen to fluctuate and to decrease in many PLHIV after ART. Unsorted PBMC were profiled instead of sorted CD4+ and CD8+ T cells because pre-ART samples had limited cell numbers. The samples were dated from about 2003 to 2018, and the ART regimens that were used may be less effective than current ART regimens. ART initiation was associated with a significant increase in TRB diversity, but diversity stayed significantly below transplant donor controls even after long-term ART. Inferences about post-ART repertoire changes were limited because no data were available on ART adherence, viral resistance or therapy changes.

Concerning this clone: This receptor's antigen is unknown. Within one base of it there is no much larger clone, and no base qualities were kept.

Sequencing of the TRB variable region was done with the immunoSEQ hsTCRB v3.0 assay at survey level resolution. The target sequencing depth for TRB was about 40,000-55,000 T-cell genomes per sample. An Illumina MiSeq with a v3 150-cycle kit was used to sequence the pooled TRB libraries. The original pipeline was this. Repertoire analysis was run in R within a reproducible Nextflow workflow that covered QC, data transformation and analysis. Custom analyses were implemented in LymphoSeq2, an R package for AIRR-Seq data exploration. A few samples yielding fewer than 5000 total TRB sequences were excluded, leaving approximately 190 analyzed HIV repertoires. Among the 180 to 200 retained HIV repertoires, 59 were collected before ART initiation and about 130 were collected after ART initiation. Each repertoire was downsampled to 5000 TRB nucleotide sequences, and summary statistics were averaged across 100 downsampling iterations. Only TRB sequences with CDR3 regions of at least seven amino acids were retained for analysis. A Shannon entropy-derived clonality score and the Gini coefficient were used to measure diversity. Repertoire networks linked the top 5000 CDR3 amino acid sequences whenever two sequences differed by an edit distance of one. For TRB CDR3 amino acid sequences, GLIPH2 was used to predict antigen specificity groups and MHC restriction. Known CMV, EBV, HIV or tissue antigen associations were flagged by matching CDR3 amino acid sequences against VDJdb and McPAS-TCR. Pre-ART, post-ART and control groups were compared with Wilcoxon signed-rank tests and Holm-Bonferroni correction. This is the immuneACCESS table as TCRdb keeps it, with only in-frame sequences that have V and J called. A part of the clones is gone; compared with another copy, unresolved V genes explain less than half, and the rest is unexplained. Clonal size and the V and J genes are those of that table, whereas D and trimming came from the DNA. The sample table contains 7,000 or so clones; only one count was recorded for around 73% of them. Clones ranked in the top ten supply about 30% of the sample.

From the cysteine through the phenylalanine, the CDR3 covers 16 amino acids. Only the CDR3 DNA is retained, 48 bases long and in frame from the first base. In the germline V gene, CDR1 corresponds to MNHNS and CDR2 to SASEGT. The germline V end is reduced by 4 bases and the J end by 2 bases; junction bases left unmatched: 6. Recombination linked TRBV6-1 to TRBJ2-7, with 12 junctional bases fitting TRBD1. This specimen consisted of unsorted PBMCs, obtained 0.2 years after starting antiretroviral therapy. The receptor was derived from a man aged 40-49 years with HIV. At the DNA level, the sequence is TGTGCCAGCAGTGGCTACGGGACAGGGGGCGCCTACGAGCAGTACTTC. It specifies CASSGYGTGGAYEQYF.